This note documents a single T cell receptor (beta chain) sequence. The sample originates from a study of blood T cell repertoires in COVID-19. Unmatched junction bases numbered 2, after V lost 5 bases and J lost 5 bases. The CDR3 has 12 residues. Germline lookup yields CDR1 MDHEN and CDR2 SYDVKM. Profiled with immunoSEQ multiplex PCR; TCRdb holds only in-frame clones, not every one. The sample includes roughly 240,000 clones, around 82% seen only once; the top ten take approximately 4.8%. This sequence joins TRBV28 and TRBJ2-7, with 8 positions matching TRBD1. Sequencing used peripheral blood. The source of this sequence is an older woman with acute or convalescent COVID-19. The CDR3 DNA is TGTGCCAGCAGTCAGGGGGCTGACGAGCAGTACTTC. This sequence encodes CASSQGADEQYF. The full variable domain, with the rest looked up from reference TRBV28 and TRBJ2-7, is DVKVTQSSRYLVKRTGEKVFLECVQDMDHENMFWYRQDPGLGLRLIYFSYDVKMKEKGDIPEGYSVSREKKERFSLILESASTNQTSMYLCASSQGADEQYFGPGTRLTVT.